The T cell receptor (beta chain) described here comes from a study of blood T cell repertoires in COVID-19. About the study: COVID-19 samples from acute and convalescent phases originated in the United States, Italy and Spain. Sources were T cells, B-cell-depleted T cells, or PBMCs; the material itself was cDNA or gDNA.

In the original analysis: Cell counts per sample came from amplifying reference gene primers. Sequencing used immunoSEQ multiplex PCR; TCRdb keeps in-frame clones, though not all of them. From that table come the V and J calls and clone size; the DNA was used to work out D and trimming. The data show about 130,000 clones, around 78% seen once. This TCR was recovered from a human donor in a cohort sampled during active COVID-19. The sequenced material came from peripheral blood.

This CDR3 is CASSRQGTYNEQFF. CDR3 nucleotides: TGTGCCAGCTCTAGACAGGGGACCTACAATGAGCAGTTCTTC. This chain links TRBV18 with TRBJ2-1; TRBD1 matches at 8 bases. The ends lost 6 bases at V and 2 bases at J; junction bases unmatched: 3. Germline assignment: CDR1 KGHSH and CDR2 LQKENI. The CDR3 is 14 amino acids.